The rows below give T cell receptor beta chains drawn from one sample of a study of identical twins. TCRdb re-analysed the 5' RACE reads in MiXCR, keeping a single row per CDR3 protein. Of 260,000 or so distinct CDR3 sequences in the sample, 6% to 8.5% were seen once. These same data were also listed under a study on yellow fever vaccine responses in identical twins.

Sequences were obtained from CD8+ T cells sorted from blood. The receptors originated from a young woman in good health. The CDR3 runs from the conserved cysteine through the conserved F or W. The D gene is left open where the match is weak. Clone size is given for some rows only: seen once, a few or many times, or a class if the clone is expanded.

length | D | size | J | V | DNA | CDR3
15 | NA | NA | TRBJ2-1 | TRBV25-1 | TGTGCCAGCTCCATCCGAGACTCCCCCTACAATGAGCAGTTCTTC | CASSIRDSPYNEQFF
15 | NA | few | TRBJ2-7 | TRBV10-3 | TGTGCCATCAGTGAGTCGAAGGACGGGGAACGTAGGGAATACTTC | CAISESKDGERREYF
15 | TRBD2 | few | TRBJ2-2 | TRBV2 | TGTGCCAGCAGTGAATGGGGACTAGCCGCCGGGGAGCTGTTTTTT | CASSEWGLAAGELFF
15 | NA | few | TRBJ1-6 | TRBV7-9 | TGTGCCAGTAGCCCCGAGGGCTCCTATAATTCACCCCTCCACTTT | CASSPEGSYNSPLHF
15 | TRBD1 | many | TRBJ2-1 | TRBV12-3/TRBV12-4 | TGTGCCAGCAGCCGCGGACAGGGAGAACACAATGAGCAGTTCTTC | CASSRGQGEHNEQFF
16 | TRBD1 | many | TRBJ2-5 | TRBV12-3/TRBV12-4 | TGTGCCAGCAGTTTAACCGGGACAGGCGCGTGGGAGACCCAGTACTTC | CASSLTGTGAWETQYF
14 | TRBD2 | many | TRBJ2-7 | TRBV7-8 | TGTGCCAGCAGCCCGGGACTAGGGAGCGGGGAGCAGTACTTC | CASSPGLGSGEQYF
17 | NA | few | TRBJ2-3 | TRBV4-1 | TGCGCCAGCAGCCAAGACTACAGCGGCAGACTCACAGATACGCAGTATTTT | CASSQDYSGRLTDTQYF
12 | NA | NA | TRBJ2-7 | TRBV12-3/TRBV12-4 | TGTGCCAGCAGTCAGATCTCCTACGAGCAGTACTTC | CASSQISYEQYF
17 | NA | NA | TRBJ2-1 | TRBV7-9 | TGTGCCAGCTCCACGACAAAACTAGGGGGATTTTACAATGAGCAGTTCTTC | CASSTTKLGGFYNEQFF
15 | TRBD1 | many | TRBJ1-1 | TRBV12-3/TRBV12-4 | TGTGCCAGCAGTTCCCTCGACAGGGTAGGAAATGAAGCTTTCTTT | CASSSLDRVGNEAFF
13 | NA | NA | TRBJ2-7 | TRBV12-3/TRBV12-4 | TGTGCCAGCAGTTTGGATAATAACTACGAGCAGTACTTC | CASSLDNNYEQYF
14 | NA | many | TRBJ2-3 | TRBV29-1 | TGCAGCGTTGACTGGGCTGGGAGCACAGATACGCAGTATTTT | CSVDWAGSTDTQYF
14 | NA | many | TRBJ2-1 | TRBV11-2 | TGTGCCAGCAGCTTTGGTGTAGACTACAATGAGCAGTTCTTC | CASSFGVDYNEQFF
17 | TRBD1 | few | TRBJ1-2 | TRBV7-8 | TGTGCCAGCAGCTTAGTTGACAGGGGAGGACCTAACTATGGCTACACCTTC | CASSLVDRGGPNYGYTF
14 | NA | NA | TRBJ2-5 | TRBV9 | TGTGCCAGCAGCGTAGACGGGACCCTAGAGACCCAGTACTTC | CASSVDGTLETQYF
13 | NA | few | TRBJ1-6 | TRBV28 | TGTGCCAGCAGTTTAGGCCAGGGGTCACCCCTCCACTTT | CASSLGQGSPLHF
15 | NA | NA | TRBJ2-5 | TRBV10-2 | TGCGCCAGCAGTGAGCCGTCTAGCTTGGGGGAGACCCAGTACTTC | CASSEPSSLGETQYF
16 | TRBD1 | many | TRBJ2-2 | TRBV4-1 | TGCGCCAGCAGCCAAGGAATAGGGGGCCGGACCGGGGAGCTGTTTTTT | CASSQGIGGRTGELFF
15 | TRBD2 | few | TRBJ2-1 | TRBV9 | TGTGCCAGCAGCGTAGCGAGCGGGGGGGCGAATGAGCAGTTCTTC | CASSVASGGANEQFF
15 | NA | many | TRBJ2-5 | TRBV24-1 | TGTGCCACCAGTGATTTAGGTTCTAGCGAGGAGACCCAGTACTTC | CATSDLGSSEETQYF
14 | NA | NA | TRBJ1-5 | TRBV27 | TGTGCCAGCAGTACGATGCAGAGCAATCAGCCCCAGCATTTT | CASSTMQSNQPQHF
17 | NA | many | TRBJ2-1 | TRBV4-1 | TGCGCCAGCAGCCACCCCAGGGATAGCGGCGCCTACAATGAGCAGTTCTTC | CASSHPRDSGAYNEQFF
14 | TRBD1 | many | TRBJ1-6 | TRBV12-3/TRBV12-4 | TGTGCCAGCAGTCCAGGGGGGGTCGGGTCACCCCTCCACTTT | CASSPGGVGSPLHF
14 | NA | many | TRBJ2-3 | TRBV2 | TGTGCCAGCACTCTGGCGGGGAGCACAGATACGCAGTATTTT | CASTLAGSTDTQYF
15 | NA | NA | TRBJ2-1 | TRBV9 | TGTGCCAGCAGCGCACCCCCCGGATGGGTGAGTGAGCAGTTCTTC | CASSAPPGWVSEQFF
16 | TRBD1 | NA | TRBJ1-5 | TRBV27 | TGTGCCAGCAGTCCTTGGACAGGGTGGAGTGGTCAGCCCCAGCATTTT | CASSPWTGWSGQPQHF
13 | NA | few | TRBJ1-2 | TRBV2 | TGTGCCAGCAGTGAAGGACCGGGGGATGGCTACACCTTC | CASSEGPGDGYTF
15 | TRBD1 | few | TRBJ2-7 | TRBV4-1 | TGCGCCAGCAGCCACCTGGACAGGTTCAAGGACGAGCAGTACTTC | CASSHLDRFKDEQYF
15 | NA | many | TRBJ2-5 | TRBV12-3/TRBV12-4 | TGTGCCAGCAGTTTTGATGGGGGGCTAGGAGAGACCCAGTACTTC | CASSFDGGLGETQYF
19 | TRBD1 | many | TRBJ2-2 | TRBV6-1 | TGTGCCAGCAGCCCCCCGGGACAGGGGGCTTTATTGAACACCGGGGAGCTGTTTTTT | CASSPPGQGALLNTGELFF
14 | NA | NA | TRBJ2-5 | TRBV3-1 | TGTGCCAGCAGCCCAGACGCCCCCAAAGAGACCCAGTACTTC | CASSPDAPKETQYF
16 | TRBD1 | NA | TRBJ2-1 | TRBV27 | TGTGCCAGCAGTTTGATACTGTCAGGGGGCGGAAATGAGCAGTTCTTC | CASSLILSGGGNEQFF
15 | TRBD1 | NA | TRBJ2-7 | TRBV5-5 | TGTGCCAGCAGCTACGGGACAGGGGGGGTTCGGGAGCAGTACTTC | CASSYGTGGVREQYF
15 | TRBD2 | many | TRBJ2-7 | TRBV5-1 | TGCGCCAGCAGCTTGGATCCTAGCGGGACCTACGAGCAGTACTTC | CASSLDPSGTYEQYF
17 | NA | few | TRBJ2-5 | TRBV6-1 | TGTGCCAGCAGTGAAGAAGGTTTTGGGTACTTACAAGAGACCCAGTACTTC | CASSEEGFGYLQETQYF
15 | TRBD1 | few | TRBJ2-5 | TRBV27 | TGTGCCAGCAGTTTAGGGACAGGAAGGCAAGAGACCCAGTACTTC | CASSLGTGRQETQYF
14 | TRBD2 | NA | TRBJ2-1 | TRBV28 | TGTGCCAGCAGCTATGGACTAGCGATGAATGAGCAGTTCTTC | CASSYGLAMNEQFF
13 | TRBD1 | NA | TRBJ2-5 | TRBV7-9 | TGTGCCAGCACCCCGGACAGGGGGGAGACCCAGTACTTC | CASTPDRGETQYF
14 | TRBD1 | few | TRBJ2-1 | TRBV2 | TGTGCCAACTACAGGGGTAGCTCCTACAATGAGCAGTTCTTC | CANYRGSSYNEQFF
15 | TRBD2 | once | TRBJ2-2 | TRBV5-1 | TGCGCCAGCAGCCCCGGGAGGGTGAACACCAGGGAGCTGTTTTTT | CASSPGRVNTRELFF
14 | TRBD2 | many | TRBJ2-5 | TRBV25-1 | TGTGCCAGCAGTGAATGGGCGGGGGAGGAGACCCAGTACTTC | CASSEWAGEETQYF
11 | NA | many | TRBJ1-1 | TRBV12-3/TRBV12-4 | TGTGCCAGCAGTTTTAACACTGAAGCTTTCTTT | CASSFNTEAFF
15 | TRBD1 | NA | TRBJ2-5 | TRBV25-1 | TGTGCCAGCAGTGAGCGGACAGGGGGGCAAGAGACCCAGTACTTC | CASSERTGGQETQYF
18 | NA | NA | TRBJ2-7 | TRBV6-2/TRBV6-3 | TGTGCCAGCAGTTACTCCCCCAACCCAGGAGAGAGTAACGACGAGCAGTACTTC | CASSYSPNPGESNDEQYF
15 | TRBD2 | NA | TRBJ2-3 | TRBV6-1 | TGTGCCAGCAGCGTGACTAGCGGGGAGAGAAATACGCAGTATTTT | CASSVTSGERNTQYF
16 | NA | NA | TRBJ1-5 | TRBV28 | TGTGCCAGCAGTTTGGCTTCCGGGCAGGGGAATCAGCCCCAGCATTTT | CASSLASGQGNQPQHF
15 | NA | many | TRBJ2-2 | TRBV28 | TGTGCCAGCAGTACTAGACAGGCGAACACCGGGGAGCTGTTTTTT | CASSTRQANTGELFF